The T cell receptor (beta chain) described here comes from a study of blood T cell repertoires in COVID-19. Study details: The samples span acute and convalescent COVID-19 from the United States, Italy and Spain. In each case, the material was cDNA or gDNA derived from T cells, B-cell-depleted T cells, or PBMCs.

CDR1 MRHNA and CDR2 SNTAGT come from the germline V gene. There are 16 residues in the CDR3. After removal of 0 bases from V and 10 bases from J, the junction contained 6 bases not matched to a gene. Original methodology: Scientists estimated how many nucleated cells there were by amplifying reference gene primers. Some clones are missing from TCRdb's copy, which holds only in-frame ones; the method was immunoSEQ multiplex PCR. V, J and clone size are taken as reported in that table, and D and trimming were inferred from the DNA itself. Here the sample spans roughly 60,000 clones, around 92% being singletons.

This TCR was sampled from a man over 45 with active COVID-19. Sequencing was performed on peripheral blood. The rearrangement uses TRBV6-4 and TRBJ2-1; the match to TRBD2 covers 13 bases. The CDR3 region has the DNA TGTGCCAGCAGTGACTCTGGACTAGCGGGAGTAAGGGAGCAGTTCTTC. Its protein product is CASSDSGLAGVREQFF.